This TCR beta chain comes out of a study of blood T cell repertoires in COVID-19. Study summary: The samples span acute and convalescent COVID-19 from the United States, Italy and Spain. Sources were T cells, B-cell-depleted T cells, or PBMCs; the material itself was cDNA or gDNA.

Germline V gene data show CDR1 as LNHDA and CDR2 as SQIVND (reference sequence). The CDR3 loop spans 17 amino acids. V dropped 4 bases and J dropped 7; count of bases not matched to a gene: 13. Original analysis: For nucleated cells, counts were estimated from reference gene primer amplification. Using immunoSEQ multiplex PCR, the repertoire was profiled, and TCRdb retains in-frame clones only, with some absent. From that table come the V and J calls and clone size; the DNA was used to work out D and trimming. The profile shows 150,000 to 200,000 clones, over 85% of them singletons. The receptor was derived from a woman in her fifties or sixties with acute or convalescent COVID-19. The chain is built from TRBV19 and TRBJ1-5, with 10 bases that match TRBD1. Sequenced: peripheral blood. The CDR3 loop is CASSKSSGQGSGQPQHF. The DNA for the CDR3 is TGTGCCAGTAGTAAATCCTCGGGACAGGGGTCAGGACAGCCCCAGCATTTT. Looking up the rest from reference TRBV19 and TRBJ1-5 gives the full variable domain: DGGITQSPKYLFRKEGQNVTLSCEQNLNHDAMYWYRQDPGQGLRLIYYSQIVNDFQKGDIAEGYSVSREKKESFPLTVTSAQKNPTAFYLCASSKSSGQGSGQPQHFGDGTRLSIL.